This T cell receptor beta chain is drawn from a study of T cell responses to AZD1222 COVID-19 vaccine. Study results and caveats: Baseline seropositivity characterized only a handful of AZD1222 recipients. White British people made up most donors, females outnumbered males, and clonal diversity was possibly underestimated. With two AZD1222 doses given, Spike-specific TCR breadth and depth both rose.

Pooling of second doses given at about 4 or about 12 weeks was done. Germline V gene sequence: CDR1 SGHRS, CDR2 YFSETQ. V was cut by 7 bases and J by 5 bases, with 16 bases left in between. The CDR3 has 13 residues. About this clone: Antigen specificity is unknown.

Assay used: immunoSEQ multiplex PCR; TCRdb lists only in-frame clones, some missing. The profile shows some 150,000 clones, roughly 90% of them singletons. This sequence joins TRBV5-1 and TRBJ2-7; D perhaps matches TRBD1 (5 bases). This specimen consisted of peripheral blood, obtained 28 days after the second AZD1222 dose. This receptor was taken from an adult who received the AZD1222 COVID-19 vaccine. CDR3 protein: CASQGEIRNEQYF. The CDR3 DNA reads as TGCGCCAGCCAAGGGGAAATAAGAAACGAGCAGTACTTC. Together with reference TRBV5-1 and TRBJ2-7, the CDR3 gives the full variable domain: KAGVTQTPRYLIKTRGQQVTLSCSPISGHRSVSWYQQTPGQGLQFLFEYFSETQRNKGNFPGRFSGRQFSNSRSEMNVSTLELGDSALYLCASQGEIRNEQYFGPGTRLTVT.